Following are 4 T cell receptor beta chains from one sample sequenced in a study of cytomegalovirus exposure and HLA in healthy donors. 60 Vbeta and 13 Jbeta primers were used in PCR. The protocol was immunoSEQ multiplex PCR, while the TCRdb copy is restricted to in-frame clones and leaves out a portion. The sample has 150,000 to 200,000 clones; around 84% are singletons. Input material: PBMCs. Every receptor here comes from a man between 18 and 35 years old in good health and CMV-seronegative.

The chain is built from TRBV7-6 and TRBJ2-5, with 11 bases that match TRBD2. Germline V CDR1 and CDR2: SGHVS, FNYEAQ. CDR3 length equals 18 residues. The V segment lost 1 base and the J segment 2 bases; nucleotides outside the gene matches: 9. For the CDR3, the DNA is TGTGCCAGCAGCTTAGAGCCCCTAGCGGGAGGCCCTCAAGAGACCCAGTACTTC. This gives the protein CASSLEPLAGGPQETQYF.

This clone was detected a few times. The rearrangement uses TRBV7-9 and TRBJ1-2; D gene uncertain. There are 16 residues in the CDR3. Germline V CDR1 and CDR2: SEHNR, FQNEAQ (reference sequence). The V end was cut by 2 bases, the J end by 3 bases, with 16 bases between. In DNA, the CDR3 is TGTGCCAGCAGCTTATTAACATCCCAGAAAGACTATGGCTACACCTTC. Translation gives CASSLLTSQKDYGYTF.

J is TRBJ2-1 and V is TRBV7-9; 11 nucleotides align to TRBD2. Germline lookup yields CDR1 SEHNR and CDR2 FQNEAQ (reference sequence). This CDR3 has 15 amino acids. After removal of 6 bases from V and 5 bases from J, the junction contained 6 bases not matched to a gene. Here the CDR3 reads CASRVAGGPHNEQFF. In DNA, the CDR3 is TGTGCCAGCAGGGTAGCGGGAGGGCCCCACAATGAGCAGTTCTTC. The full variable domain, with the rest looked up from reference TRBV7-9 and TRBJ2-1, is DTGVSQNPRHKITKRGQNVTFRCDPISEHNRLYWYRQTLGQGPEFLTYFQNEAQLEKSRLLSDRFSAERPKGSFSTLEIQRTEQGDSAMYLCASRVAGGPHNEQFFGPGTRLTVL.

The chain carries TRBV28 and TRBJ2-7, with 9 bases lining up with TRBD2. V dropped 11 bases and J dropped 0; count of bases not matched to a gene: 14. Germline V lookup: CDR1 MDHEN, CDR2 SYDVKM. The CDR3 has 16 residues. The CDR3, as DNA: TGTGCCTCGCGCGGGGGGGTCTCCTGGGTCTCCTACGAGCAGTACTTC. Translating gives CASRGGVSWVSYEQYF. Drawing the rest from reference TRBV28 and TRBJ2-7, the complete variable domain is DVKVTQSSRYLVKRTGEKVFLECVQDMDHENMFWYRQDPGLGLRLIYFSYDVKMKEKGDIPEGYSVSREKKERFSLILESASTNQTSMYLCASRGGVSWVSYEQYFGPGTRLTVT.